This T cell receptor (beta chain) emerged from a study of T-cell memory formation after mild COVID-19. The overall study: For the most part, TCR clusters were specific to one donor.

Study-level results: That cross-reactive memory joined was suggested by some responding clones appearing in pre-infection memory.

Using constant-segment primers, 5'RACE produced TCR alpha and TCR beta cDNA libraries carrying sample barcodes and UMIs. TCRdb passed the 5' RACE reads through MiXCR, listing each CDR3 protein once. The repertoire consists of roughly 14,000 distinct CDR3 sequences, with about 20% occurring once and the leading ten covering around three fifths. Germline values: CDR1 SEHNR, CDR2 FQNEAQ (reference sequence). With 5 bases clipped from V and 8 bases from J, the junction kept 7 bases outside the gene matches. The CDR3 spans 16 residues. This clonotype was observed at least ten times. Its antigen remains unidentified.

This chain connects TRBV7-9 to TRBJ2-1, with 15 positions matching TRBD2. The sequencing input was PBMCs or a T cell subset sorted from them (not recorded which). The sequence derives from a man aged 18 to 29 who had mild COVID-19 (a few samples of this study predate the infection). Cell type and time point are not known. The DNA of the CDR3 is TGTGCCAGCAGCGCCGGGACTAGCGGGGGGATAGATGAGCAGTTCTTC. It codes for CASSAGTSGGIDEQFF.